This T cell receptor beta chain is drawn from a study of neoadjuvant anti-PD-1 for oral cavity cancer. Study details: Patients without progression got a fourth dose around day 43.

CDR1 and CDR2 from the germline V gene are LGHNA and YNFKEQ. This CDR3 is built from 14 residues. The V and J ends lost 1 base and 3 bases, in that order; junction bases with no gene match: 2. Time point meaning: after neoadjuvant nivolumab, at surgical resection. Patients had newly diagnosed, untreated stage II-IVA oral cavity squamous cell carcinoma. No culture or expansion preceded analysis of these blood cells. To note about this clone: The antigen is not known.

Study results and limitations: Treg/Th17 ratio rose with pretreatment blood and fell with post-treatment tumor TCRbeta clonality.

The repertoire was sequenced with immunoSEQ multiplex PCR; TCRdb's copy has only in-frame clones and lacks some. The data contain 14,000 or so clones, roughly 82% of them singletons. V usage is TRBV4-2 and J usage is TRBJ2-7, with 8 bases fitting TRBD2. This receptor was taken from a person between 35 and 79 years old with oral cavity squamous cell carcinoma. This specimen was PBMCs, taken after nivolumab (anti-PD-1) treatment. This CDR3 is CASSQGSGDYEQYF. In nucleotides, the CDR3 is TGTGCCAGCAGCCAAGGTAGCGGGGACTACGAGCAGTACTTC.